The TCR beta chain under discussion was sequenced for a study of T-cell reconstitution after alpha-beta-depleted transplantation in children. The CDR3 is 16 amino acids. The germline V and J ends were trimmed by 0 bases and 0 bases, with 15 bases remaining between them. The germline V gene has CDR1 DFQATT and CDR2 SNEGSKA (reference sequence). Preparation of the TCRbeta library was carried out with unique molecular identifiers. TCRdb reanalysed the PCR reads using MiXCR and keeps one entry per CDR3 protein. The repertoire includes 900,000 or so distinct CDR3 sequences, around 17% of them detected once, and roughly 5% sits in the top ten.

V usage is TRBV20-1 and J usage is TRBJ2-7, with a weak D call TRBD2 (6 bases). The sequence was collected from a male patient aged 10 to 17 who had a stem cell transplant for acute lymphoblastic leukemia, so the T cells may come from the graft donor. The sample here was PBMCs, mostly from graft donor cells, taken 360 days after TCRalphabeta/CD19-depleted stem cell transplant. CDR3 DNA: TGCAGTGCTAGAGACCCCTCGGGGGATCACTCCTACGAGCAGTACTTC. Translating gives CSARDPSGDHSYEQYF.